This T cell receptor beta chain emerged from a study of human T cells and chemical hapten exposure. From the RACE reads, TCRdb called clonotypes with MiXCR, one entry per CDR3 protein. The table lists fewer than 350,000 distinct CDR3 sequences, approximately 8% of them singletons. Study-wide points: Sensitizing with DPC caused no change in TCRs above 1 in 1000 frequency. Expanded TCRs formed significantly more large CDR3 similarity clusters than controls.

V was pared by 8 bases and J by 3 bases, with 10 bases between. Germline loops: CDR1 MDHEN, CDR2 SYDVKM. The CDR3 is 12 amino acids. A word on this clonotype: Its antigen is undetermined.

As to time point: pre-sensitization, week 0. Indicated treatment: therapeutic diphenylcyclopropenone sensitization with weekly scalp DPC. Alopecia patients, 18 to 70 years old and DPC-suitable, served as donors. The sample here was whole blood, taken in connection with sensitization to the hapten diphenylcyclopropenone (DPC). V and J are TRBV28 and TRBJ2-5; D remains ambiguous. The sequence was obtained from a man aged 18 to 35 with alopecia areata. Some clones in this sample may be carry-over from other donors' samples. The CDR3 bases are TGTGCCAGCGGAGAAAGTGAAGAGACCCAGTACTTC. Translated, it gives CASGESEETQYF.